These 14 T cell receptor beta chains were sequenced from one sample in a study of beta chain features in type 1 diabetes. Expressed TCRB transcripts were sequenced after all isolated RNA was converted to cDNA. Profiled with immunoSEQ multiplex PCR; TCRdb holds only in-frame clones, not every one. The sample has around 200,000 clones, approximately 13% seen once. Source material: central memory CD4+ T cells from blood. The receptor source for this set is a woman younger than 30 in good health.

This clone was seen a handful of times. The chain links TRBV12-5 to TRBJ1-2, with TRBD1 matching over 9 bases. V shed 6 bases and J 8 bases; nucleotides not matched to a gene: 7. Germline loops: CDR1 LGHNT, CDR2 FRNRAP. This CDR3 has 13 residues. The DNA of the CDR3 is TGTGCTAGTGGGAAATCGGACAGGGGCGGCTACACCTTC. Its translation is CASGKSDRGGYTF. The full variable domain, its missing parts supplied by reference TRBV12-5 and TRBJ1-2, is DARVTQTPRHKVTEMGQEVTMRCQPILGHNTVFWYRQTMMQGLELLAYFRNRAPLDDSGMPKDRFSAEMPDATLATLKIQPSEPRDSAVYFCASGKSDRGGYTFGSGTRLTVV.

This clone has just a few counts. This chain connects TRBV6-1 to TRBJ2-7; TRBD1 might be the D (6 bases). CDR3 length: 13 amino acids. V lost 7 bases and J 2 bases, leaving 12 bases between the germline ends. CDR1 is MNHNS and CDR2 is SASEGT in the germline V gene. In DNA form, the CDR3 reads TGTGCCAGCAAACCTACAGGGCCCTACGAGCAGTACTTC. Amino acid sequence: CASKPTGPYEQYF.

This clone was recorded a few times. This chain joins TRBV6-5 and TRBJ1-2, with unresolved D. V was pared by 6 bases and J by 3 bases, with 14 bases between. Per the germline V gene, CDR1 is MNHEY and CDR2 is SVGAGI. There are 14 residues in the CDR3. The CDR3 here is CASSPLSPDYGYTF. The CDR3 DNA reads as TGTGCCAGCAGCCCCCTGAGTCCGGACTATGGCTACACCTTC.

This clone occurred a few times. The chain recombines TRBV30 with TRBJ1-2, with no clear D. Germline values: CDR1 GTSNPN, CDR2 SVGIG (reference sequence). The germline V and J ends were trimmed by 3 bases and 4 bases, with 18 bases remaining between them. The CDR3 covers 15 residues. The CDR3 bases are TGTGCCTGGAGGGCACATTCCGGGGAAGCCTATGGCTACACCTTC. This translates into CAWRAHSGEAYGYTF.

In this sample, this clone turned up many times. The chain has TRBV18 and TRBJ1-1; TRBD1 matches at 12 bases. Per the germline V gene, CDR1 is KGHSH and CDR2 is LQKENI. The CDR3 contains 17 residues. With 3 bases clipped from V and 2 bases from J, the junction kept 7 bases outside the gene matches. Here the CDR3 DNA reads TGTGCCAGCTCACCTTCGGGACAGGGGGCTTTTAACACTGAAGCTTTCTTT. It translates to CASSPSGQGAFNTEAFF.

There are a few counts of this clone. The chain is built from TRBV28 and TRBJ1-1; TRBD1 matches at 9 bases. This CDR3 has 13 residues. J lost 7 bases, V lost 2 bases, and 2 bases had no gene match. CDR1 and CDR2 (germline): MDHEN, SYDVKM. CDR3 loop: CASSLGQGLEAFF. As DNA, the CDR3 is TGTGCCAGCAGTTTAGGACAGGGGCTTGAAGCTTTCTTT. The entire variable domain, with the rest obtained from reference TRBV28 and TRBJ1-1, is as follows: DVKVTQSSRYLVKRTGEKVFLECVQDMDHENMFWYRQDPGLGLRLIYFSYDVKMKEKGDIPEGYSVSREKKERFSLILESASTNQTSMYLCASSLGQGLEAFFGQGTRLTVV.

V and J are TRBV2 and TRBJ2-4; perhaps TRBD1 as D (5 bases). CDR3 length: 11 amino acids. In germline, CDR1 is SNHLY, CDR2 FYNNEI. Trimming left V 4 bases short and J 8 bases short, with 6 bases between. The CDR3 DNA follows: TGTGCCAGCAGTGGACAGCACATTCAGTACTTC. Encoded protein: CASSGQHIQYF.

In its sample, this clone was seen a few times. The genes are TRBV5-6 and TRBJ1-1; D may be TRBD1 (6 bases). Trimming shortened V by 4 bases and J by 6 bases, and 19 bases separated the two germline ends. This CDR3 has 15 residues. Germline loops: CDR1 SGHDT, CDR2 YYEEEE. The CDR3 DNA is TGTGCCAGCAGCCTGCGGGGGGCGAGGTCGGCTGAAGCTTTCTTT. Its protein product is CASSLRGARSAEAFF.

This clone has just a few counts. The rearrangement uses TRBV28 and TRBJ2-7; 8 nucleotides align to TRBD2. V trimming: 2 bases; J trimming: 3 bases; junction bases outside the gene matches: 3. The germline V gene has CDR1 MDHEN and CDR2 SYDVKM. The CDR3 is 14 residues long. CDR3 in amino acids: CASSLGTRDYEQYF. CDR3 nucleotide sequence: TGTGCCAGCAGTTTAGGGACTAGGGACTACGAGCAGTACTTC.

This sequence joins TRBV6-5 and TRBJ1-5; D is unclear. This CDR3 comprises 15 residues. CDR1 and CDR2 (germline): MNHEY, SVGAGI. V lost 5 bases, J lost 2 bases, and 13 bases lay in between. CDR3 nucleotides: TGTGCCAGCAGTCCTCGGGGTCGGGGCAATCAGCCCCAGCATTTT. Its protein is CASSPRGRGNQPQHF.

This clone has more than one count but fewer than ten. The V call is TRBV27, the J call TRBJ1-1; D remains ambiguous. CDR1 and CDR2 (germline): MNHEY, SMNVEV (reference sequence). This CDR3 region has 13 residues. V was cut by 8 bases and J by 0 bases, with 10 bases left in between. CDR3 sequence: CASRKNMNTEAFF. In nucleotides, the CDR3 is TGTGCCAGCCGTAAAAACATGAACACTGAAGCTTTCTTT.

The chain couples TRBV28 to TRBJ1-2; 11 bases are a match to TRBD1. The J segment lost 8 bases and the V segment lost 6 bases, leaving 14 bases of the junction unmatched. Germline V gives CDR1 MDHEN, CDR2 SYDVKM. The CDR3 runs 16 residues. The CDR3 DNA reads TGTGCCAGCAGGACGGGACAGGGGGTAAGAATAGAGGGCTACACCTTC. Its protein is CASRTGQGVRIEGYTF.

A few counts support this clone. This chain joins TRBV23-1 and TRBJ1-5; the match to TRBD1 covers 7 bases. TRBV23-1 is flagged as an ORF with uncertain function. The CDR3 totals 15 residues. Trimming cost V 10 bases and J 6 bases; bases outside gene matches: 15. Here the CDR3 reads CATCYTGQGGQPQHF. The CDR3 nucleotides read TGCGCCACTTGCTACACGGGGCAGGGGGGTCAGCCCCAGCATTTT.

The chain has TRBV18 and TRBJ2-2, with TRBD2 identical over 8 bases. This CDR3 has 15 residues. The germline CDR1 and CDR2 sequences are KGHSH and LQKENI. The V segment lost 9 bases and the J segment 5 bases; nucleotides outside the gene matches: 11. CDR3 region: CASSAGAVRTGELFF. The CDR3 region has the DNA TGTGCCAGTTCAGCGGGAGCGGTCAGGACCGGGGAGCTGTTTTTT.